The sequence of this T cell receptor (beta chain) was determined in a study of technical replicates of blood from a handful of donors. The CDR3 runs to 15 residues. V lost 4 bases to trimming and J lost 2 bases; unmatched junction nucleotides: 7. Germline loops: CDR1 SNHLY, CDR2 FYNNEI. The data were produced by immunoSEQ multiplex PCR, yet TCRdb's version contains in-frame clones alone and is incomplete. The sample consists of about 81,000 clones, 75% to 90% of them appearing once. The sequenced sample was PBMCs. The V and J genes are TRBV2 and TRBJ2-5; 7 bases are shared with TRBD2. This receptor was identified in a human donor in good health. Some clones in this sample may be carry-over from other donors' samples. The CDR3 nucleotides are TGTGCCAGCAGTGCCGAGGGGAGGGGTCAAGAGACCCAGTACTTC. Protein sequence: CASSAEGRGQETQYF.